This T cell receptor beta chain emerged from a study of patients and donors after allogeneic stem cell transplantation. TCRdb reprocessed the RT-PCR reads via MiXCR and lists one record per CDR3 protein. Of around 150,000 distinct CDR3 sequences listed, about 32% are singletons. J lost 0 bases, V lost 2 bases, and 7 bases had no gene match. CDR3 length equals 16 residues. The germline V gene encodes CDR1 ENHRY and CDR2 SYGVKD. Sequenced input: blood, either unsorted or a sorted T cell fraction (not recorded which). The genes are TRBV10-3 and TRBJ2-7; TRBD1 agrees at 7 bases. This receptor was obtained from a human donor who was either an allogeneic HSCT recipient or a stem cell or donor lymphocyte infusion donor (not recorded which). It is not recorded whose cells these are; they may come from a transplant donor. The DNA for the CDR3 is TGTGCCATCAGTGAGAGAGACCGGGACAGCTCCTACGAGCAGTACTTC. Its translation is CAISERDRDSSYEQYF.